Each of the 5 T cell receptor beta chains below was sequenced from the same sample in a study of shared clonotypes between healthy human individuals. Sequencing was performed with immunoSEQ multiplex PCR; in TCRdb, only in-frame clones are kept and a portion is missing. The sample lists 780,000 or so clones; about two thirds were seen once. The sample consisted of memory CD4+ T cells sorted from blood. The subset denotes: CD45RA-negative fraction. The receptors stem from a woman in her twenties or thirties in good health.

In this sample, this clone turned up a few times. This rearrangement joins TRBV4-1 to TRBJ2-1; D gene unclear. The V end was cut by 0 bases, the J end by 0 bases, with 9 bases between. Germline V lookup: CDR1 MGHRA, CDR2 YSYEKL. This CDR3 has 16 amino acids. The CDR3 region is CASSQDPASSYNEQFF. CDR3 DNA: TGCGCCAGCAGCCAAGATCCTGCGAGCTCCTACAATGAGCAGTTCTTC.

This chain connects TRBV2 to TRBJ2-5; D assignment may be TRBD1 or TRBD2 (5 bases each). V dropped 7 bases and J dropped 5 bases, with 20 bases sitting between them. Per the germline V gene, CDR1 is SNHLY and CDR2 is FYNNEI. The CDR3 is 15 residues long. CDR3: CASTLQGLWGETQYF. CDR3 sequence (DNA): TGTGCCAGCACCTTGCAGGGTCTCTGGGGGGAGACCCAGTACTTC.

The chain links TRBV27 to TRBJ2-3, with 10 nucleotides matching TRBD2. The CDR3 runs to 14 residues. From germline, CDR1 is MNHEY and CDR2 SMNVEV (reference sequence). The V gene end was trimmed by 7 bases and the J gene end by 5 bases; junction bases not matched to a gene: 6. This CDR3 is CASTRTSGEDTQYF. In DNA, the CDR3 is TGTGCCAGCACCCGGACTAGCGGTGAAGATACGCAGTATTTT.

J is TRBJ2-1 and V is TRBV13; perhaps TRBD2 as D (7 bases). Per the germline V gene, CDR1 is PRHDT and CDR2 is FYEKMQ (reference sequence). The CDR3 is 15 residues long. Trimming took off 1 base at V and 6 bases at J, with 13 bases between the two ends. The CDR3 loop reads CASSLVRGGGNEQFF. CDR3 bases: TGTGCCAGCAGCTTAGTGCGGGGAGGGGGCAATGAGCAGTTCTTC.

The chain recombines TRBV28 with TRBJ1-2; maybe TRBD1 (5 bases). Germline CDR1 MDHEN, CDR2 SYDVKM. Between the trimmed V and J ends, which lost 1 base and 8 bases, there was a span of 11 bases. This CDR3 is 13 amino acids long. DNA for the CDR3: TGTGCCAGCAGTTTATTCCGGGGGAACGGCTACACCTTC. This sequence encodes CASSLFRGNGYTF.